This note documents a single TCR beta chain sequence. The record originates from a study of shared clonotypes between healthy human individuals. Unsorted samples relied on tens of millions of PBMCs, which served as the source of genomic DNA. Study processing details: ImmunoSEQ only sent back junction sequences with no quality scores, so filtering was done differently. Profiling relied on immunoSEQ multiplex PCR, and the TCRdb table lists in-frame clones only, not all of them. That table supplies the V and J calls and clone size; D and trimming were determined from the DNA. The table includes around 500,000 clones, 70% to 85% detected once. Sequencing was carried out using PBMCs. The sequence was obtained from a woman between 35 and 50 years old in good health. Some clones in this sample may be carry-over from other donors' samples.

The CDR3 nucleotides are TGTGCCAGCATGCCGGGCAGGGGCCAAGAGACCCAGTACTTC. Translating it yields CASMPGRGQETQYF. V gene TRBV2 combines with J gene TRBJ2-5; a possible D gene is TRBD1 (6 bases). Trimming pared 7 bases from V and 1 base from J, leaving 13 bases between. The CDR3 has 14 residues. Germline assignment: CDR1 SNHLY and CDR2 FYNNEI.